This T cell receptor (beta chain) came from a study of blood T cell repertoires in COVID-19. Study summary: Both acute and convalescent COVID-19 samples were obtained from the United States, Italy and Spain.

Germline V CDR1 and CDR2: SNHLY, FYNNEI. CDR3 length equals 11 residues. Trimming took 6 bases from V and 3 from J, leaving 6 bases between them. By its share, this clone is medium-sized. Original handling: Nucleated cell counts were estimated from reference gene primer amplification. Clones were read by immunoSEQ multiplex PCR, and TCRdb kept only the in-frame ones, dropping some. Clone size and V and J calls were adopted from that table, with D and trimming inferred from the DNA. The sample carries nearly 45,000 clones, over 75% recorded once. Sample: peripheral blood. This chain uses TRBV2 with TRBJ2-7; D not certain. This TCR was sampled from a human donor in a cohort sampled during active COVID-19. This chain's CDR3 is CASSPLYEQYF. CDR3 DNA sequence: TGTGCCAGCAGCCCTCTCTACGAGCAGTACTTC.